The sequence of this TCR beta chain was determined in a study of blood T cell repertoires in COVID-19. Study-wide context: COVID-19 samples collected from the United States, Italy and Spain covered acute and convalescent phases. T cells, B-cell-depleted T cells, or PBMCs provided the cDNA or gDNA that served as material.

This CDR3 has 17 amino acids. The V segment lost 1 base and the J segment 7 bases; nucleotides outside the gene matches: 13. Looked up from germline, CDR1 is LGHNA and CDR2 is YNFKEQ. In the source study's methods: For nucleated cells, counts were estimated from reference gene primer amplification. Sequencing used immunoSEQ multiplex PCR; TCRdb keeps in-frame clones, though not all of them. From that table come the V and J calls and clone size; the DNA was used to work out D and trimming. The repertoire has some 30,000 clones, about 90% of them found once; the top ten carry under 2.5%. This clonotype originated in a man aged 45-65 years with active COVID-19. Sequencing was performed on peripheral blood. The chain carries TRBV4-2 and TRBJ1-3; 7 bases are a match to TRBD1. The CDR3 loop reads CASSQGTLRDSPNTIYF. CDR3 coding DNA: TGTGCCAGCAGCCAAGGAACCCTCCGGGACAGCCCTAACACCATATATTTT.